This entry describes one TCR beta chain. Antigen specificity is unknown. Profiling relied on immunoSEQ multiplex PCR, and the TCRdb table lists in-frame clones only, not all of them. The profile shows about 2.4 million clones, 90% to 95% of them singletons. These data come from a study of shared clonotypes between healthy human individuals. General study findings and limits: Richness estimates generally favored naive over memory subsets.

CD4+ cell separation produced CD45RA+ naive and CD45RA-negative memory subsets. Looked up from germline, CDR1 is MDHEN and CDR2 is SYDVKM. The CDR3 sequence is 15 residues long. V lost 5 bases, J lost 2 bases, and 12 bases lay in between. Sequencing used naive CD4+ T cells from PBMCs. Documented subset: CD45RA+ positively selected. This TCR came from a man younger than 35 in good health. Some clones in this sample may be carry-over from other donors' samples. The chain uses TRBV28 and TRBJ2-2, with D possibly TRBD1 on 6 matching bases. This chain's CDR3 is CASSLRTVNTGELFF. For the CDR3, the DNA is TGTGCCAGCAGTCTGCGGACAGTAAACACCGGGGAGCTGTTTTTT.